Below, 19 T cell receptor beta chains from the same sample are listed, as sequenced in a study of shared clonotypes between healthy human individuals. Terminally differentiated effector memory CD45RA+ cells were excluded from the naive CD8 cells, which were CD45RO-negative and positively selected for CCR7. Libraries were prepared by immunoSEQ multiplex PCR; TCRdb keeps only in-frame clonotypes and omits some of them. Counted here are 1.5 million to 2.5 million clones, approximately 94% occurring once; the ten biggest clones make up 0.95% to 1.5%. Sequencing was done on a sample of naive CD8+ T cells sorted from blood. The source is a man younger than 35 in good health.

The chain recombines TRBV4-3 with TRBJ2-5, with TRBD2 identical over 11 bases. The CDR3 loop spans 19 amino acids. CDR1 and CDR2 (germline): LGHNA, YSLEER. V was clipped by 3 bases and J by 5 bases; unmatched bases: 17. CDR3 loop: CASSHSTSGRKGGEETQYF. CDR3 coding DNA: TGCGCCAGCAGCCACTCTACTAGCGGGAGAAAAGGGGGAGAGGAGACCCAGTACTTC.

This sequence joins TRBV4-1 and TRBJ2-7; tentatively, D is TRBD1 or TRBD2 (6 bases each). Germline V CDR1 and CDR2: MGHRA, YSYEKL. Trimming removed 0 bases from V and 7 bases from J, with 19 bases in between. The CDR3 runs to 16 residues. The CDR3 spells CASSQERTVERGEQYF. The CDR3 nucleotides are TGCGCCAGCAGCCAAGAGAGGACAGTGGAACGGGGGGAGCAGTACTTC.

This chain joins TRBV19 and TRBJ2-7; D unresolved. CDR3 length: 14 residues. Germline V lookup: CDR1 LNHDA, CDR2 SQIVND (reference sequence). The ends were cut back, 0 bases at V and 3 bases at J, with 9 bases in the middle. The CDR3 is CASSIDSEDYEQYF. CDR3 coding DNA: TGTGCCAGTAGTATAGACAGCGAGGACTACGAGCAGTACTTC.

The V and J genes are TRBV30 and TRBJ2-1; no clear D gene. The CDR3 is 14 amino acids. V was clipped by 2 bases and J by 8 bases, with 16 bases between them. Looked up from germline, CDR1 is GTSNPN and CDR2 is SVGIG (reference sequence). CDR3 DNA: TGTGCCTGGAGTACCCTTCTGGCCTCCGATGAGCAGTTCTTC. It specifies CAWSTLLASDEQFF.

The V gene is TRBV4-1, the J gene TRBJ2-3; D ambiguous. Germline loops: CDR1 MGHRA, CDR2 YSYEKL. This CDR3 has 14 residues. V was shortened by 6 bases and J by 5 bases, with 15 bases between the two germline ends. The CDR3, as DNA: TGCGCCAGCAGTCGCGATTCGCCCAGAGATACGCAGTATTTT. It specifies CASSRDSPRDTQYF.

The CDR3 DNA follows: TGTGCCAGCAGCGAGAGGGCTTCCTACAATGAGCAGTTCTTC. It yields the protein CASSERASYNEQFF. This chain links TRBV7-2 with TRBJ2-1; a weak D match, TRBD2 (5 bases). This CDR3 region has 14 residues. Looked up from germline, CDR1 is SGHTA and CDR2 is FQGNSA. V lost 5 bases and J 1 base, leaving 9 bases between the germline ends.

The chain employs TRBV7-9 and TRBJ1-4; D is possibly TRBD1 (5 bases). The CDR3 is made up of 14 amino acids. Germline V gene data show CDR1 as SEHNR and CDR2 as FQNEAQ (reference sequence). The V and J ends lost 1 base and 8 bases respectively, with 11 bases between them. CDR3 amino acids: CASSLEAGYEKLFF. CDR3 DNA sequence: TGTGCCAGCAGCTTAGAGGCAGGGTACGAAAAACTGTTTTTT.

This chain joins TRBV9 and TRBJ2-1; D is perhaps TRBD2 (5 bases). The ends were cut back, 0 bases at V and 8 bases at J, with 12 bases in the middle. Germline assignment: CDR1 SGDLS and CDR2 YYNGEE. The CDR3 loop spans 14 amino acids. CDR3 region: CASSVGGSGDEQFF. The DNA of the CDR3 is TGTGCCAGCAGCGTAGGTGGGAGTGGCGATGAGCAGTTCTTC.

This chain links TRBV27 with TRBJ1-1; tentatively, D is TRBD1 (5 bases). The germline CDR1 and CDR2 sequences are MNHEY and SMNVEV (reference sequence). The CDR3 consists of 12 residues. The V gene lost 10 bases and the J gene lost 2 bases, with 11 bases spanning the gap. CDR3 amino acids: CATGPRNTEAFF. CDR3 bases: TGTGCCACGGGACCGAGAAACACTGAAGCTTTCTTT.

This clone was seen just once. CDR3 loop: CASSFTQYNEQFF. The DNA of the CDR3 is TGTGCCAGCAGTTTTACACAGTACAATGAGCAGTTCTTC. The V call is TRBV27, the J call TRBJ2-1, with D hard to call. This CDR3 has 13 residues. V was shortened by 3 bases and J by 4 bases, with 7 bases between the two germline ends. Germline CDR1 MNHEY, CDR2 SMNVEV (reference sequence).

This rearrangement joins TRBV6-5 to TRBJ2-2; D gene uncertain. The CDR3 sequence is 14 residues long. The V end was cut by 0 bases, the J end by 6 bases, with 8 bases between. Germline-derived CDR1 and CDR2 are MNHEY and SVGAGI. CDR3 in amino acids: CASSYSSVPGELFF. The CDR3 coding sequence is TGTGCCAGCAGTTACTCGTCCGTGCCCGGGGAGCTGTTTTTT.

The rearrangement joins TRBV6-5 to TRBJ1-4; maybe TRBD1 (5 bases). With 0 bases removed from V and 12 bases from J, the gap between germline ends came to 17 bases. This CDR3 comprises 15 residues. CDR1 and CDR2 (germline): MNHEY, SVGAGI. The CDR3 loop is CASSYSGPNGEELFF. Here the CDR3 DNA reads TGTGCCAGCAGTTACTCGGGGCCCAACGGGGAAGAACTGTTTTTT.

The V gene is TRBV9, the J gene TRBJ2-7; TRBD2 aligns across 11 bases. Germline V gene data show CDR1 as SGDLS and CDR2 as YYNGEE. The CDR3 has 14 amino acids. V shed 8 bases and J 3 bases; nucleotides not matched to a gene: 7. The CDR3 region is CASSLAGGFYEQYF. The CDR3 nucleotides read TGTGCCAGTAGCCTAGCGGGAGGCTTCTACGAGCAGTACTTC.

This chain links TRBV2 with TRBJ2-1; D uncertain. Germline CDR1 reads SNHLY; CDR2 reads FYNNEI. The CDR3 has 15 amino acids. V lost 1 base to trimming and J lost 4 bases, with 11 bases between them. CDR3 in amino acids: CASSEGDSKYNEQFF. The CDR3 bases are TGTGCCAGCAGTGAAGGTGACTCTAAATACAATGAGCAGTTCTTC.

J is TRBJ1-6 and V is TRBV2, with 7 bases lining up with TRBD1. With V trimmed by 6 bases and J by 7 bases, 12 bases remained unmatched. This CDR3 contains 16 residues. CDR1 and CDR2 from the germline V gene are SNHLY and FYNNEI. In nucleotides, the CDR3 is TGTGCCAGCAGACACACAGGGGAAGGAGGCAATTCACCCCTCCACTTT. Translating it yields CASRHTGEGGNSPLHF.

The chain employs TRBV11-2 and TRBJ1-2; D uncertain. Trimming pared 3 bases from V and 4 bases from J, leaving 15 bases between. The length of the CDR3 is 15 residues. Per the germline V gene, CDR1 is SGHAT and CDR2 is FQNNGV. Written as DNA, the CDR3 is TGTGCCAGCAGCTTCGGGCCGGTCGGAGCCTATGGCTACACCTTC. Protein: CASSFGPVGAYGYTF.

The J gene is TRBJ2-2, the V gene TRBV5-4; no clear D gene. With 0 bases removed from V and 2 bases from J, the gap between germline ends came to 2 bases. CDR1 and CDR2 (germline): SGHNT, YYREEE (reference sequence). This CDR3 is built from 13 residues. CDR3 residues: CASSLANTGELFF. In DNA, the CDR3 is TGTGCCAGCAGCTTGGCTAACACCGGGGAGCTGTTTTTT.

The J gene is TRBJ1-2, the V gene TRBV4-1; 10 bases are shared with TRBD1. J gave up 0 bases and V 1 base, and 8 bases lay outside the gene matches. Germline values: CDR1 MGHRA, CDR2 YSYEKL. The CDR3 is 18 amino acids. The DNA for the CDR3 is TGCGCCAGCAGCCAAGGACGGGGACAGGGGCCCGCTAACTATGGCTACACCTTC. It is translated as CASSQGRGQGPANYGYTF.

The CDR3 DNA reads as TGTGCCAGCAGCGGGAGGTACAATGAGCAGTTCTTC. This codes for CASSGRYNEQFF. The chain is built from TRBV7-8 and TRBJ2-1; tentatively, D is TRBD2 (6 bases). The germline V gene encodes CDR1 SGHVS and CDR2 FQNEAQ. CDR3 size: 12 residues. V was cut by 5 bases and J by 4 bases, with 6 bases left in between.